Listed here are 21 T cell receptor beta chains from one sample, sequenced in a study of cytomegalovirus exposure and HLA in healthy donors (dated by TCRdb to 2016 to 2017). Libraries were built with the immunoSEQ multiplex PCR assay. The multiplex PCR relied on a mix of 60 forward primers for TCR Vbeta segments and 13 reverse primers for TCR Jbeta segments. TCRdb mirrors the immuneACCESS table, restricted to in-frame sequences. Some clones are absent from its copies; in checked studies, under half trace to an unresolved V gene, and the reason for the others is unknown. The sample yields over 95,000 clones; around 76% were counted once. Clones ranked in the top ten supply approximately 12% of the sample. The sample was PBMCs. Receptor source: a woman aged 40 to 49 in good health and CMV-seropositive.

The chain carries TRBV5-5 and TRBJ1-5; D is possibly TRBD1 (5 bases). The CDR3 covers 15 residues. Germline V gene sequence: CDR1 SGHKS, CDR2 YYEKEE (reference sequence). V was trimmed by 3 bases and J by 3 bases, leaving 13 bases between them. CDR3 nucleotide sequence: TGTGCCAGCAGCTGGGGGGGTACGGACAATCAGCCCCAGCATTTT. Translation: CASSWGGTDNQPQHF. Combining the CDR3 with reference TRBV5-5 and TRBJ1-5 gives the whole variable domain DAGVTQSPTHLIKTRGQQVTLRCSPISGHKSVSWYQQVLGQGPQFIFQYYEKEERGRGNFPDRFSARQFPNYSSELNVNALLLGDSALYLCASSWGGTDNQPQHFGDGTRLSIL.

The chain is built from TRBV6-6 and TRBJ1-1, with D possibly matching TRBD1 (5 bases). Looked up from germline, CDR1 is MNHNY and CDR2 is SVGAGI (reference sequence). This CDR3 has 13 residues. V lost 10 bases and J lost 3, with 15 bases in between. This CDR3 is CAILGAGHTEAFF. CDR3 in DNA: TGTGCCATTCTAGGGGCAGGGCACACTGAAGCTTTCTTT.

The V call is TRBV29-1, the J call TRBJ2-5; D call uncertain. The CDR3 consists of 15 residues. Per the germline V gene, CDR1 is SQVTM and CDR2 is ANQGSEA. The V and J ends lost 4 bases and 1 base respectively, with 16 bases between them. CDR3 sequence reads: CSVVKGAKTQETQYF. CDR3 coding DNA: TGCAGCGTTGTGAAAGGAGCGAAGACCCAAGAGACCCAGTACTTC.

J is TRBJ2-7 and V is TRBV19; 7 nucleotides align to TRBD1. Germline CDR1 and CDR2: LNHDA and SQIVND (reference sequence). The CDR3 contains 14 residues. With 5 bases clipped from V and 3 bases from J, the junction kept 7 bases outside the gene matches. The CDR3 reads CASSGQAWYYEQYF. CDR3 nucleotide sequence: TGTGCCAGTAGTGGACAGGCGTGGTACTACGAGCAGTACTTC.

The rearrangement uses TRBV15 and TRBJ1-1; TRBD1 aligns across 8 bases. Germline V CDR1 and CDR2: LNHNV, YYDKDF (reference sequence). The V segment lost 0 bases and the J segment 5 bases; nucleotides outside the gene matches: 5. The length of the CDR3 is 15 residues. DNA for the CDR3: TGTGCCACCAGCAGAGACAGGGGGCAGAGAACTGAAGCTTTCTTT. Translation: CATSRDRGQRTEAFF.

The chain couples TRBV7-9 to TRBJ1-1; TRBD1 might be the D (5 bases). This CDR3 spans 14 amino acids. V lost 2 bases, J lost 0 bases, and 7 bases lay in between. Germline V lookup: CDR1 SEHNR, CDR2 FQNEAQ (reference sequence). CDR3 residues: CASSLRQMNTEAFF. As DNA, the CDR3 is TGTGCCAGCAGCTTACGACAGATGAACACTGAAGCTTTCTTT.

This clone was counted a single time. The chain links TRBV12-5 to TRBJ2-1; 8 positions agree with TRBD1. This CDR3 region has 15 residues. V shed 1 base, J shed 7 bases, and the junction held 6 bases outside the gene matches. Germline CDR1 is LGHNT and CDR2 is FRNRAP. The CDR3 loop reads CASGLDGQGSNEQFF. CDR3 DNA: TGTGCTAGTGGTTTGGACGGACAGGGATCAAATGAGCAGTTCTTC. Full variable domain (missing parts from reference TRBV12-5 and TRBJ2-1): DARVTQTPRHKVTEMGQEVTMRCQPILGHNTVFWYRQTMMQGLELLAYFRNRAPLDDSGMPKDRFSAEMPDATLATLKIQPSEPRDSAVYFCASGLDGQGSNEQFFGPGTRLTVL.

This rearrangement joins TRBV6-6 to TRBJ1-3; TRBD1 aligns across 7 bases. CDR1 is MNHNY, CDR2 SVGAGI, per germline (reference sequence). Trimming took 7 bases from V and 8 from J; bases not matched to a gene: 8. CDR3 length: 13 amino acids. CDR3 in DNA: TGTGCCAGCAATACAGGGGTGGCAGACACCATATATTTT. It translates to CASNTGVADTIYF.

The chain has TRBV2 and TRBJ2-5, with 9 bases aligning to TRBD2. Trimming took 7 bases from V and 7 from J; bases not matched to a gene: 13. Germline CDR1 reads SNHLY; CDR2 reads FYNNEI. The CDR3 is 15 amino acids. The CDR3 DNA follows: TGTGCCAGCACCACAAGGAGGACTAGCGAGGTGACCCAGTACTTC. Translation gives CASTTRRTSEVTQYF.

This clone occurred once. The V call is TRBV15, the J call TRBJ2-5; 9 bases are a match to TRBD1. This CDR3 spans 14 amino acids. V shed 2 bases, J shed 3 bases, and the junction held 1 base outside the gene matches. Germline V gene data show CDR1 as LNHNV and CDR2 as YYDKDF (reference sequence). CDR3 nucleotides: TGTGCCACCAGCAGAAGGACAGGGGAAGAGACCCAGTACTTC. This codes for CATSRRTGEETQYF.

The chain carries TRBV6-5 and TRBJ1-4; D is uncertain. The CDR3 loop spans 14 amino acids. Trimming left V 2 bases short and J 5 bases short, with 9 bases between. CDR1 is MNHEY and CDR2 is SVGAGI in the germline V gene. CDR3 protein: CASSYGRKNEKLFF. In nucleotides, the CDR3 is TGTGCCAGCAGTTACGGCAGGAAAAATGAAAAACTGTTTTTT.

The chain has TRBV5-1 and TRBJ1-1; 7 bases are a match to TRBD1. Germline V CDR1 and CDR2: SGHRS, YFSETQ. V lost 2 bases and J lost 9; bases outside the gene matches: 4. The CDR3 is made up of 12 amino acids. The CDR3 coding sequence is TGCGCCAGCAGCTTCGACAGGGAGCAAGCTTTCTTT. Translated: CASSFDREQAFF.

On this clone itself: Other DNA sequences in this specimen translate into the identical CDR3. The chain carries TRBV5-1 and TRBJ1-1; weak D call: TRBD1 (6 bases). V lost 0 bases and J lost 4, with 10 bases in between. This CDR3 region has 14 residues. CDR1 and CDR2 from the germline V gene are SGHRS and YFSETQ. This chain's CDR3 is CASSLDRVVTEAFF. CDR3 nucleotide sequence: TGCGCCAGCAGCTTGGACAGGGTTGTCACTGAAGCTTTCTTT.

CDR3 amino acids: CASSQEIGARGYTF. The CDR3 DNA sequence: TGCGCCAGCAGCCAAGAAATAGGGGCGCGGGGCTACACCTTC. The rearrangement links TRBV4-1 to TRBJ1-2, with a weak D call TRBD1 (5 bases). The V gene lost 0 bases and the J gene lost 8 bases, with 13 bases spanning the gap. The CDR3 runs to 14 residues. Germline V CDR1 and CDR2: MGHRA, YSYEKL.

V and J are TRBV30 and TRBJ1-3; a weak D match, TRBD1 (5 bases). The CDR3 sequence is 15 residues long. Trimming cost V 2 bases and J 0 bases, with 11 bases left between them. Germline V gives CDR1 GTSNPN, CDR2 SVGIG (reference sequence). The CDR3 reads CAWSKQVLSGNTIYF. Here the CDR3 DNA reads TGTGCCTGGAGTAAACAGGTTCTCTCTGGAAACACCATATATTTT.

This clone was seen only once. V gene TRBV5-1 combines with J gene TRBJ2-7, with D possibly TRBD1 on 5 matching bases. The germline gives CDR1 SGHRS, CDR2 YFSETQ. Trimming cost V 5 bases and J 3 bases, with 9 bases left between them. The CDR3 extends over 12 amino acids. CDR3: CASRDTYYEQYF. CDR3 in DNA: TGCGCCAGCAGGGACACTTACTACGAGCAGTACTTC.

The chain combines TRBV7-8 with TRBJ1-5; D is perhaps TRBD1 (6 bases). The V end was cut by 5 bases, the J end by 1 base, with 6 bases between. Germline CDR1 reads SGHVS; CDR2 reads FQNEAQ. The CDR3 extends over 13 amino acids. As DNA, the CDR3 is TGTGCCAGCAGCCAGGGGAGCAATCAGCCCCAGCATTTT. It yields the protein CASSQGSNQPQHF.

This chain joins TRBV30 and TRBJ1-5; D is undetermined. The germline V gene has CDR1 GTSNPN and CDR2 SVGIG (reference sequence). The V end was cut by 5 bases, the J end by 3 bases, with 17 bases between. CDR3 length equals 15 residues. The CDR3 coding sequence is TGTGCCTGGCCTAATAAGAGGATTACCAATCAGCCCCAGCATTTT. This sequence encodes CAWPNKRITNQPQHF.

V usage is TRBV19 and J usage is TRBJ2-7; D is possibly TRBD1 (5 bases). This CDR3 region has 16 residues. Germline-derived CDR1 and CDR2 are LNHDA and SQIVND (reference sequence). V was cut by 1 base and J by 3 bases, with 16 bases left in between. The DNA for the CDR3 is TGTGCCAGTAGTATAGGGGGCGGCACCTCGTACTACGAGCAGTACTTC. As protein: CASSIGGGTSYYEQYF.

This chain uses TRBV13 with TRBJ2-1; TRBD2 aligns across 11 bases. CDR3 length: 17 amino acids. After removal of 0 bases from V and 7 bases from J, the junction contained 8 bases not matched to a gene. Germline V gene data show CDR1 as PRHDT and CDR2 as FYEKMQ (reference sequence). This chain's CDR3 is CASSLGPSGGSGNEQFF. The CDR3, as DNA: TGTGCCAGCAGCTTAGGTCCTAGCGGGGGGTCTGGGAATGAGCAGTTCTTC. Full variable domain (rest looked up from reference TRBV13 and TRBJ2-1): AAGVIQSPRHLIKEKRETATLKCYPIPRHDTVYWYQQGPGQDPQFLISFYEKMQSDKGSIPDRFSAQQFSDYHSELNMSSLELGDSALYFCASSLGPSGGSGNEQFFGPGTRLTVL.

V usage is TRBV6-5 and J usage is TRBJ1-1; D remains unclear. Trimming pared 0 bases from V and 6 bases from J, leaving 14 bases between. Per germline, CDR1 MNHEY and CDR2 SVGAGI. CDR3 length: 15 residues. This chain's CDR3 is CASSYSGNLGAEAFF. DNA for the CDR3: TGTGCCAGCAGTTACTCCGGCAATCTAGGCGCTGAAGCTTTCTTT.